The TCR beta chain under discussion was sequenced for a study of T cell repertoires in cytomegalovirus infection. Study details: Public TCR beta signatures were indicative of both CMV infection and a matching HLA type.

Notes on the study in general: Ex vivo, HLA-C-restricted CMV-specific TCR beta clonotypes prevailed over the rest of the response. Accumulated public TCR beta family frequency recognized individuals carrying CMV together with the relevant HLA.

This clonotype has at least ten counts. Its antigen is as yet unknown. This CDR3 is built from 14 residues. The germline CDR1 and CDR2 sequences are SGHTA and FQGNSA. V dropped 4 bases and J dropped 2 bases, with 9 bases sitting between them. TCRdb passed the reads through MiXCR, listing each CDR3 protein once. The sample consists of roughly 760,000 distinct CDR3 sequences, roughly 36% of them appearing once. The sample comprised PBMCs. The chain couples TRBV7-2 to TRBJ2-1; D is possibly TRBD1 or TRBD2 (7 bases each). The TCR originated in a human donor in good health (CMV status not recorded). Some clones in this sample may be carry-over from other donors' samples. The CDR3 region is CASSSGGAYNEQFF. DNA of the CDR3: TGTGCCAGCAGCTCAGGGGGGGCCTACAATGAGCAGTTCTTC.